This record concerns one T cell receptor (beta chain) sequence. These data belong to a study of blood T cell repertoires in COVID-19. In the original workflow: Amplification with reference gene primers provided the estimates of nucleated cell counts. Sequenced by immunoSEQ multiplex PCR; TCRdb stores in-frame clones only, minus some. D and trimming were read from the DNA, whereas the V and J calls and clone size are those reported in that table. In the table there are over 150,000 clones, approximately 78% of which are singletons. This CDR3 comprises 13 residues. V was pared by 4 bases and J by 4 bases, with 9 bases between. Germline-derived CDR1 and CDR2 are SGHRS and YFSETQ.

The chain has TRBV5-1 and TRBJ1-5; D uncertain. The specimen was peripheral blood. This TCR derives from an elderly man with acute or convalescent COVID-19. The CDR3 is CASSRETNQPQHF. Here the CDR3 DNA reads TGCGCCAGCAGCCGCGAGACTAATCAGCCCCAGCATTTT.